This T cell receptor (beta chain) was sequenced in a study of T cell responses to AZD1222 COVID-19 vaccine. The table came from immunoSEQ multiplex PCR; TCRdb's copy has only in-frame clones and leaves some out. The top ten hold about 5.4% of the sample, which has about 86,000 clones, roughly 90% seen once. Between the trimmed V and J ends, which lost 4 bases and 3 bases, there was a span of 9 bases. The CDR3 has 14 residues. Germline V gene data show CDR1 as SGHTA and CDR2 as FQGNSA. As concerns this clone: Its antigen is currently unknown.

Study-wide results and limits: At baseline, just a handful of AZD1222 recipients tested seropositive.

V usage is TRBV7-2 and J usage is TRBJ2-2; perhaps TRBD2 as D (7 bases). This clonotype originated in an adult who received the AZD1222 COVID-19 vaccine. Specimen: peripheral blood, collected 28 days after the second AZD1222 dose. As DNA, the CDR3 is TGTGCCAGCAGCTACGGGGGGCACACCGGGGAGCTGTTTTTT. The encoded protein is CASSYGGHTGELFF.